This T cell receptor beta chain is from a study of cytomegalovirus exposure and HLA in healthy donors. Study-wide background: Prior work identified 120 million or so unique TCR beta sequences in 150 million to 200 million T cells. The study's early data release held tens of millions of unique TCRs from HLA-typed donors. Study-wide findings and caveats: Researchers left out some V segments, among them TRBV6-2 and TRBV6-3, as indistinguishable. Later examination showed HLA-associated TCR beta chains had greater clonal expansion than equally common others.

The CDR3 is made up of 14 amino acids. Germline V gene data show CDR1 as MGHDK and CDR2 as SYGVNS. V lost 7 bases and J lost 7; bases outside the gene matches: 7. In regard to this clone: The antigen is not known.

Primers: 60 Vbeta forward and 13 Jbeta reverse. Produced via immunoSEQ multiplex PCR; TCRdb's table is partial and in-frame only. The sample holds 150,000 to 200,000 clones, approximately 80% seen once. The receptor was derived from a woman aged 40 to 50 in good health and CMV-seronegative. The gene calls are TRBV25-1 and TRBJ1-6, with 7 bases identical to TRBD1. Sequencing input: PBMCs. The CDR3 spells CASTRRQGNSPLHF. The CDR3 DNA sequence: TGTGCCAGCACCCGTCGACAGGGAAATTCACCCCTCCACTTT.